In its sample, the clone carrying this T cell receptor (gamma chain) is large (0.1 to 1%). This sample is drawn from a study of gamma-delta chains in newborns, infants, children. Study-level information: Innate gammadelta T cells reportedly expand polyclonally right after birth, driven by microbial exposure, per the title.

The V gene end was trimmed by 3 bases and the J gene end by 3 bases; junction bases not matched to a gene: 4. The CDR3 consists of 14 residues. Germline V gene data show CDR1 as VINAFY and CDR2 as YDVSNSKD. TCRdb re-called the reads with CATT. The sample shows about 1,200 gamma-chain clones, roughly 56% of them seen only once. The sequence came from a child who was a newborn, infant or young child, either healthy, febrile or measles-vaccinated (not recorded which). Sample: blood. The rearrangement joins TRGV5 to TRGJP2. In DNA form, the CDR3 reads TGTGCCACCTGGGACGTGGGTAGTGATTGGATCAAGACGTTT. Encoded protein: CATWDVGSDWIKTF.